This entry features one T cell receptor (beta chain) sequence. Together with a sample-barcoded 5' primer, a J-beta primer mix was included in a second PCR lasting about 6 to 11 cycles. A template-switch adaptor with 12 random nucleotides tagged each cDNA molecule. TCRdb called the 5' RACE reads again in MiXCR, with one record for every CDR3 protein. The sample consists of about a million distinct CDR3 sequences, just over 50% of them appearing once. This sample stems from a study of blood T cells in healthy people across ages. Losses at the gene ends were 6 bases for V and 1 base for J; bases not matched to a gene: 4. Germline CDR1 is MNHEY and CDR2 is SVGEGT. The CDR3 spans 14 residues.

Sequences were obtained from blood. J is TRBJ2-7 and V is TRBV6-2 or TRBV6-3, with TRBD2 identical over 9 bases. This TCR was sampled from a woman aged 55 to 70 in good health. CDR3 nucleotides: TGTGCCAGCAGATTTAGCGGGAGATCCTACGAGCAGTACTTC. It codes for CASRFSGRSYEQYF.